The T cell receptor (beta chain) under discussion was sequenced for a study of early T cells in non-severe SARS-CoV-2 infection. This clonotype was seen a few times. Its antigen is not identified. The CDR3 has 18 residues. Looked up from germline, CDR1 is MGHDK and CDR2 is SYGVNS. The trim removed 6 bases at V and 1 base at J, leaving 12 bases unmatched. Findings and limits, study-wide: Comparison of clonotypes with VDJdb favored anti-spike CD8 responses while missing private and CD4 specificities.

Each cDNA molecule carried a unique molecular identifier. TCRdb redid the calling of the 5' RACE reads with MiXCR, one entry per CDR3 protein. The sample lists around 78,000 distinct CDR3 sequences, about 9.4% occurring once. The sequence was collected from an adult who was a healthcare worker with PCR-confirmed SARS-CoV-2 infection or an uninfected control (not recorded which). Specimen: whole blood, collected at baseline. The genes are TRBV25-1 and TRBJ2-2; 9 nucleotides align to TRBD1. The CDR3: CASSPMGGTGKNTGELFF. CDR3 nucleotide sequence: TGTGCCAGCAGCCCGATGGGGGGGACAGGGAAGAACACCGGGGAGCTGTTTTTT.